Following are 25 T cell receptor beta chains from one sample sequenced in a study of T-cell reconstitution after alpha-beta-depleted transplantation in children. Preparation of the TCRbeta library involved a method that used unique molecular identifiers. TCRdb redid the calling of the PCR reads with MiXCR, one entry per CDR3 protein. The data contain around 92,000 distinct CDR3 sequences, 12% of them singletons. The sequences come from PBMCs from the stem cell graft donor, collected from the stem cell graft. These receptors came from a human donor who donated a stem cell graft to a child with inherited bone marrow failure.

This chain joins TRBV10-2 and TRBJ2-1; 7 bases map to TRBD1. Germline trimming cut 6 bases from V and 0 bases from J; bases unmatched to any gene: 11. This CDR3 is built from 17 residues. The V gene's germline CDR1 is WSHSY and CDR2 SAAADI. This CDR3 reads CASRAPTGKSSYNEQFF. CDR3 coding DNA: TGCGCCAGCAGAGCCCCGACAGGGAAAAGCTCCTACAATGAGCAGTTCTTC.

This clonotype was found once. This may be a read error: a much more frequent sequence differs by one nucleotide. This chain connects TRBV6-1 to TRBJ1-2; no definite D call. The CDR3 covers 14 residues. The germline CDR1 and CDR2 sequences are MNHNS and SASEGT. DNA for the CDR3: TGTGCCAGCAGTGAAGCGAAGGCAGCCTATAGCTACACCTTC. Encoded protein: CASSEAKAAYSYTF.

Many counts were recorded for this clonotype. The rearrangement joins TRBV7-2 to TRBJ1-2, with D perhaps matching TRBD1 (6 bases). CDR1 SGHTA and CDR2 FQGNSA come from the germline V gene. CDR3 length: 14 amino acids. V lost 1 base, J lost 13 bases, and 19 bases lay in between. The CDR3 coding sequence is TGTGCCAGCAGCTTAGGGGACACTACCTATGGAGGCACCTTC. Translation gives CASSLGDTTYGGTF.

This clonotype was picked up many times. This CDR3 is CASISGTGINYGYTF. The CDR3 nucleotides read TGCGCCAGCATCTCGGGGACAGGGATCAACTATGGCTACACCTTC. The rearrangement links TRBV5-1 to TRBJ1-2; 9 bases agree with TRBD1. The germline V gene encodes CDR1 SGHRS and CDR2 YFSETQ. The CDR3 spans 15 residues. V was clipped by 6 bases and J by 2 bases; unmatched bases: 8.

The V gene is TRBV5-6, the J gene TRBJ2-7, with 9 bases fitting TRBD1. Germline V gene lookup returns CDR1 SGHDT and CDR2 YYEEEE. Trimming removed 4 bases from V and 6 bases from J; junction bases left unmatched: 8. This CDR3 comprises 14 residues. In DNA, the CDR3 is TGTGCCAGCAGCGTCGGGACAGGGACCCTCGAGCAGTACTTC. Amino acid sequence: CASSVGTGTLEQYF.

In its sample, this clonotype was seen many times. CDR3 nucleotides: TGTGCCAGCGGGACCCTGAGGGGCCAAGGCTCCTACAATGAGCAGTTCTTC. Protein sequence: CASGTLRGQGSYNEQFF. This rearrangement joins TRBV4-2 to TRBJ2-1; either TRBD1 or TRBD2 may fit D (5 bases each). CDR1 is LGHNA, CDR2 YNFKEQ, per germline. Trimming shortened V by 8 bases and J by 0 bases, and 20 bases separated the two germline ends. The CDR3 is 17 residues long.

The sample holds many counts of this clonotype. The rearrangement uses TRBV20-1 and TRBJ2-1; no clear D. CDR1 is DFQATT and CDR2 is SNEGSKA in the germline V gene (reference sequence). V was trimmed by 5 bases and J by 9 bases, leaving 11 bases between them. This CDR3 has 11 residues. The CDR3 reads CSASRAGEQFF. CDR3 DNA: TGCAGTGCTTCTAGGGCTGGTGAGCAGTTCTTC.

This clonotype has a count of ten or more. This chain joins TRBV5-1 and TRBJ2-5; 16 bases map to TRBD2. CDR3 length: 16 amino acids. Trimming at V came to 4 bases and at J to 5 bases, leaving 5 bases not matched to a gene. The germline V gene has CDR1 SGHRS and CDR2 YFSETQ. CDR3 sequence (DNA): TGCGCCAGCAGCAACGGGACTAGCGGGAGGGGCGAGACCCAGTACTTC. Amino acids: CASSNGTSGRGETQYF.

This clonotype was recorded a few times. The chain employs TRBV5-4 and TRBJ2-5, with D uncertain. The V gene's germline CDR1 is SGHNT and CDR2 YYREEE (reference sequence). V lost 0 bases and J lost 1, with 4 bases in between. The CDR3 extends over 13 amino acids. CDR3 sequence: CASSLGGQETQYF. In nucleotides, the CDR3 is TGTGCCAGCAGCTTGGGCGGCCAAGAGACCCAGTACTTC.

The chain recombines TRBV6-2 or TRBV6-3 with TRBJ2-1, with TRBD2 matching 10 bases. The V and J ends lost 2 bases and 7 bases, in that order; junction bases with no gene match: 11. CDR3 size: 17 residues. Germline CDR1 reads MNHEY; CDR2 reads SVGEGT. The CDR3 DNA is TGTGCCAGCAGTTACCTCTCGGGGAGCGGGAGGGGGAATGAGCAGTTCTTC. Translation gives CASSYLSGSGRGNEQFF.

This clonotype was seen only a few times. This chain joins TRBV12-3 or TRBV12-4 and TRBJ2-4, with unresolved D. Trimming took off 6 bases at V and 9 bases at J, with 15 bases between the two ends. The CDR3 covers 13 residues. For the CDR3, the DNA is TGTGCCAGCAGGCGGAAGGCGACGACCATTCAGTACTTC. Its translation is CASRRKATTIQYF.

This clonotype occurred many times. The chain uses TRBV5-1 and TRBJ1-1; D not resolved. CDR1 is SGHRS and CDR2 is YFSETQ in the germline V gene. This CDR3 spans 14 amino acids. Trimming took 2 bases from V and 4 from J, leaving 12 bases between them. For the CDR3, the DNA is TGCGCCAGCAGCTTAATTCCTTTATCCACTGAAGCTTTCTTT. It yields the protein CASSLIPLSTEAFF.

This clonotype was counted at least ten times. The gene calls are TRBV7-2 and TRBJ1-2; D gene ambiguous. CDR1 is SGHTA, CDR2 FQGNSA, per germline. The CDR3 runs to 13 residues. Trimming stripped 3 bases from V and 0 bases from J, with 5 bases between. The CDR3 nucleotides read TGTGCCAGCAGCTTGGGGACTAACTATGGCTACACCTTC. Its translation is CASSLGTNYGYTF.

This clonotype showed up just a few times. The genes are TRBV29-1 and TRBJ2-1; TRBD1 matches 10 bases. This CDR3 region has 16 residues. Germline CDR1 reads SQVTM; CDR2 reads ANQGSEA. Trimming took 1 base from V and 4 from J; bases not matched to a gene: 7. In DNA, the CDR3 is TGCAGCGTTGAAGTGGGGACAGGGGAATTATACAATGAGCAGTTCTTC. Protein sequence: CSVEVGTGELYNEQFF.

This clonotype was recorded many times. CDR3 in DNA: TGTGCCAGCAGTTCTTGGGGAGTTGGCGAGCAGTACTTC. The encoded protein is CASSSWGVGEQYF. The J gene is TRBJ2-7, the V gene TRBV6-2 or TRBV6-3; D is possibly TRBD2 (5 bases). CDR1 MNHEY and CDR2 SVGEGT come from the germline V gene. V was clipped by 4 bases and J by 6 bases, with 13 bases between them. CDR3 length: 13 amino acids.

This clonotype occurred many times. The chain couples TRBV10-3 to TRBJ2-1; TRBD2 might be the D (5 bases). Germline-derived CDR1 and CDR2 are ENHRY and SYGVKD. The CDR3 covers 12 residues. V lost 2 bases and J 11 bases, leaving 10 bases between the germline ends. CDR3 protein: CAISETGVQQFF. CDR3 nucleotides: TGTGCCATCAGTGAGACCGGGGTTCAGCAGTTCTTC.

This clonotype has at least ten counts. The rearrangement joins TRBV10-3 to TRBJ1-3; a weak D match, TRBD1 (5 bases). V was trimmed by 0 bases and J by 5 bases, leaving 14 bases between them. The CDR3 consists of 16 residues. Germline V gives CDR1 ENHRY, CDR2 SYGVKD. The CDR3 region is CAISESSARGRNTIYF. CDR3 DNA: TGTGCCATCAGTGAGTCCTCAGCGAGGGGTCGAAACACCATATATTTT.

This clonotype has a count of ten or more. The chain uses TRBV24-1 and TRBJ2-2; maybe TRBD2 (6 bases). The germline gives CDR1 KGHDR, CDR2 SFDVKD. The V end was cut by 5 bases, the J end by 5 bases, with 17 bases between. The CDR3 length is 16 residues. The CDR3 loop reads CATSASTRAETGELFF. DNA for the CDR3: TGTGCCACCAGTGCCTCGACTAGAGCCGAAACCGGGGAGCTGTTTTTT.

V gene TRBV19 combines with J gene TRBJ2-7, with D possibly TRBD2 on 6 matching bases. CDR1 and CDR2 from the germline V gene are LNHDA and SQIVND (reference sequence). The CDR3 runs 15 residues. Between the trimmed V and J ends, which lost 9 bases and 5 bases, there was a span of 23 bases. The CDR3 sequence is CASSKGWDRGNEQYF. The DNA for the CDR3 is TGTGCCAGCTCGAAAGGGTGGGACCGCGGGAACGAGCAGTACTTC.

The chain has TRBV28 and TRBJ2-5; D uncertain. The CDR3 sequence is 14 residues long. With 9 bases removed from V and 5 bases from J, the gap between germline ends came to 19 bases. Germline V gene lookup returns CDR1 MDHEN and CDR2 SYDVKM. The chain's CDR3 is CARGPGLPWETQYF. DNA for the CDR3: TGTGCCAGGGGCCCTGGGCTCCCCTGGGAGACCCAGTACTTC.

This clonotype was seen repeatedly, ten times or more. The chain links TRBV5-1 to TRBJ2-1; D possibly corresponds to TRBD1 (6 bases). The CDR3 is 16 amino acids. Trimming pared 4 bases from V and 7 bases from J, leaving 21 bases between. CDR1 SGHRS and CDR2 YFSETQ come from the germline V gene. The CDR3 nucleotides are TGCGCCAGCAGCGCTACAGGGACCCCTCTGGGGAATGAGCAGTTCTTC. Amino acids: CASSATGTPLGNEQFF.

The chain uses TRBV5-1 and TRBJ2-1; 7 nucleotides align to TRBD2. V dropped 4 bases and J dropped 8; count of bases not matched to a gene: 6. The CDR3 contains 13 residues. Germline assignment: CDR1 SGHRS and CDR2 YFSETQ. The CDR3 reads CASSPGLVDEQFF. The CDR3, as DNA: TGCGCCAGCAGCCCAGGACTAGTCGATGAGCAGTTCTTC.

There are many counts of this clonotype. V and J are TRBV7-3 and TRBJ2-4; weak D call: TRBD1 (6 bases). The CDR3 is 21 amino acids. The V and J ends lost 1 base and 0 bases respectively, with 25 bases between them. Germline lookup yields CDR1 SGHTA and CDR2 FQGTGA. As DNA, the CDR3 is TGTGCCAGCAGCTTAAAGGACAGAGCTTTTTTCTATCATTTAGCCAAAAACATTCAGTACTTC. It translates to CASSLKDRAFFYHLAKNIQYF. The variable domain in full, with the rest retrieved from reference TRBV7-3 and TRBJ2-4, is GAGVSQTPSNKVTEKGKYVELRCDPISGHTALYWYRQSLGQGPEFLIYFQGTGAADDSGLPNDRFFAVRPEGSVSTLKIQRTERGDSAVYLCASSLKDRAFFYHLAKNIQYFGAGTRLSVL.

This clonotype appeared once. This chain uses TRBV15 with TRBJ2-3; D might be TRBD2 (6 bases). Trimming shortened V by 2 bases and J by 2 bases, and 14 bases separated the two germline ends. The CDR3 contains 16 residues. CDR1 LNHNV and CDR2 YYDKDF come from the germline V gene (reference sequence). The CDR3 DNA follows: TGTGCCACCAGCAGACATGCCGGGGGTTTCACAGATACGCAGTATTTT. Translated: CATSRHAGGFTDTQYF. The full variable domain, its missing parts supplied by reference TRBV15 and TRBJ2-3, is DAMVIQNPRYQVTQFGKPVTLSCSQTLNHNVMYWYQQKSSQAPKLLFHYYDKDFNNEADTPDNFQSRRPNTSFCFLDIRSPGLGDTAMYLCATSRHAGGFTDTQYFGPGTRLTVL.

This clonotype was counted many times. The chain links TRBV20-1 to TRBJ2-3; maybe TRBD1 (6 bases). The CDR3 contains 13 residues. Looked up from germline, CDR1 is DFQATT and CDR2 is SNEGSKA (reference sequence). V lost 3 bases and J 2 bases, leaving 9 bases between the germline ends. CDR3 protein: CSASQGLTDTQYF. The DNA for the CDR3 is TGCAGTGCTAGCCAGGGGCTCACAGATACGCAGTATTTT.